These 8 T cell receptor beta chains share one sample of origin, sequenced in a study of tumor and adjacent non-tumor tissue in lung cancer. RNA was extracted from bulk tissue without any cell sorting. The normal lung tissue was taken more than 3 cm from the tumor edge. The library came from three nested PCR rounds adapted from ARM-PCR protocols. TCRdb processed the multiplex PCR reads anew with MiXCR; each CDR3 protein has one entry. The sample consists of approximately 120,000 distinct CDR3 sequences, around 57% of them appearing once. The sequencing input was distant non-tumor lung tissue. The receptors derive from a man aged 55 to 70 with non-small cell lung cancer.

Worth noting for this clonotype: An end of the junction does not agree with germline; a read error may underlie this. J is TRBJ1-5 and V is TRBV6-5; TRBD1 is a possible D gene (5 bases). The CDR3 is made up of 15 amino acids. Germline V lookup: CDR1 MNHEY, CDR2 SVGAGI. The CDR3 nucleotides read TGTACCAGCAGACCGGGAAGATGGGGCAATCAGCTCCAGCATTTT. This codes for CTSRPGRWGNQLQHF.

Concerning this clonotype: One base away lies a much larger clone, so this may be a sequencing read error. This chain connects TRBV5-4 to TRBJ2-2, with D perhaps matching TRBD1 (6 bases). The CDR3 runs to 15 residues. Trimming stripped 3 bases from V and 5 bases from J, with 14 bases between. CDR1 and CDR2 (germline): SGHNT, YYREEE (reference sequence). CDR3 in DNA: TGTGCCAGCAGCTCGGGGACAATAAGGACCGGGGAGCTGTTTTTT. It specifies CASSSGTIRTGELFF.

Comment on this clonotype: No conserved phenylalanine or tryptophan is present at the end of the CDR3, so a read error is the likely explanation. The chain links TRBV6-5 to TRBJ2-5, with D perhaps TRBD1 or TRBD2 (5 bases each). Germline V gene lookup returns CDR1 MNHEY and CDR2 SVGAGI. The CDR3 is made up of 15 amino acids. The CDR3 DNA sequence: TGTGTCAGCAGTTCCCAAGGGACGCAACAAGAGACCCAGTACCTC. Protein product: CVSSSQGTQQETQYL.

This clonotype was seen at least ten times. This sequence joins TRBV20-1 and TRBJ1-2; D remains ambiguous. Germline values: CDR1 DFQATT, CDR2 SNEGSKA (reference sequence). The CDR3 totals 12 residues. V lost 5 bases and J lost 4, with 11 bases in between. The CDR3 bases are TGCAGTGCTCATGACATGGGCTATGGCTACACCTTC. Translation gives CSAHDMGYGYTF.

As concerns this clonotype: Without the conserved terminal phenylalanine or tryptophan, this CDR3 likely stems from a read error. The chain joins TRBV6-1 to TRBJ1-5, with 7 bases aligning to TRBD1. Germline CDR1 MNHNS, CDR2 SASEGT. This CDR3 has 17 amino acids. DNA of the CDR3: TGTGTCAGCACCATGAATCAACAGGGGTTCGGCAATCAGCCCCAGCATTCT. The encoded protein is CVSTMNQQGFGNQPQHS.

With respect to this clonotype: A much larger clone lies a single base off, so this may be a read error. V gene TRBV12-3 or TRBV12-4 combines with J gene TRBJ1-2, with 9 bases matching TRBD1. The CDR3 has 16 amino acids. Trimming cost V 7 bases and J 1 base; bases outside gene matches: 10. The CDR3 loop reads CASNSVRTGVNYGYTF. The CDR3 bases are TGTGCCAGCAATTCAGTTCGGACAGGGGTTAACTATGGCTACACCTTC.

Worth noting for this clonotype: The junction departs from germline at one end; a sequencing error may be responsible. The CDR3 nucleotides are TGTGCCAGCAGCCCCCGGGCAGCTGCGAACACTGAAGCTTTCTTT. Its translation: CASSPRAAANTEAFF. The chain employs TRBV4-1 and TRBJ1-1; no firm D call. CDR1 MGHRA and CDR2 YSYEKL come from the germline V gene. The CDR3 is made up of 15 amino acids.

A word on this clonotype: A much larger clone lies one base from this, so it may be a read error. The chain couples TRBV5-4 to TRBJ2-3; D ambiguous. The length of the CDR3 is 15 residues. Between the trimmed V and J ends, which lost 4 bases and 4 bases, there was a span of 16 bases. The V gene's germline CDR1 is SGHNT and CDR2 YYREEE (reference sequence). This CDR3 is CASSIRRHGADTQYF. In DNA, the CDR3 is TGTGCCAGCAGCATCCGGAGACATGGGGCAGATACGCAGTATTTT.